This paragraph covers one T cell receptor beta chain sequence. Other DNA sequences in the sample encode the same CDR3. The sample is drawn from a study of control samples from healthy donors and cancer patients. Sequenced by immunoSEQ multiplex PCR; TCRdb stores in-frame clones only, minus some. The top ten hold 1.3% to 1.5% of the sample, which has over 150,000 clones, approximately 90% seen once. Sequences were obtained from blood. This TCR derives from a man younger than 40 in good health.

This chain's CDR3 is CASRDSSTDTQYF. The CDR3 bases are TGTGCCAGCAGGGACTCCAGCACAGATACGCAGTATTTT. The rearrangement links TRBV28 to TRBJ2-3; D possibly corresponds to TRBD2 (5 bases). Germline V gene data show CDR1 as MDHEN and CDR2 as SYDVKM. The V end was cut by 6 bases, the J end by 0 bases, with 7 bases between. This CDR3 comprises 13 residues.